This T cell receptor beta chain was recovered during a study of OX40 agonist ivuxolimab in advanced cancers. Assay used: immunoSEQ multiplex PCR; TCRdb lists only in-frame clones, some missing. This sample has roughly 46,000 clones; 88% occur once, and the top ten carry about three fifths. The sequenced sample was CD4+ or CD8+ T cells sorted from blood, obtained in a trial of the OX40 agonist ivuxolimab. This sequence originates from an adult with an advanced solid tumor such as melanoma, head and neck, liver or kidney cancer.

CDR3 protein: CASSLWGQGAAEQYF. The CDR3 DNA sequence: TGTGCCAGCAGTTTATGGGGGCAGGGGGCTGCCGAGCAGTACTTC. The chain uses TRBV28 and TRBJ2-7; 8 bases fit TRBD1. CDR3 length equals 15 residues. J gave up 6 bases and V 0 bases, and 7 bases lay outside the gene matches. Germline V gene sequence: CDR1 MDHEN, CDR2 SYDVKM.